This is a list of T cell receptor beta chains from one sample in a study of blood T cell repertoires in COVID-19. The method was immunoSEQ multiplex PCR; TCRdb's version includes in-frame clones alone and lacks a portion of them. The sample includes about 180,000 clones, roughly 77% of them seen just once. The material sequenced was peripheral blood. The receptors were sampled from a man between 65 and 80 years old with active or convalescent COVID-19. CDR3s include the opening cysteine and the closing phenylalanine or tryptophan. Each record gives: CDR3 DNA, CDR3 protein, clone size, J gene, D gene, V gene. A D gene is named only where the DNA matches it firmly. Size is omitted from some rows. Given values are once, few, many or a class for expanded clones.

CDR3 DNA: TGTGCCAGCAGTGAACCCGGGACAGGGCTGTTTGGCTACACCTTC; CDR3 protein: CASSEPGTGLFGYTF; clone size: few; J gene: TRBJ1-2; D gene: TRBD1; V gene: TRBV25-1
CDR3 DNA: TGCGCCAGCAGCCAAGATCTAAGACAGATCTTTCTCTCTGGGGCCAACGTCCTGACTTTC; CDR3 protein: CASSQDLRQIFLSGANVLTF; clone size: NA; J gene: TRBJ2-6; D gene: NA; V gene: TRBV4-3
CDR3 DNA: TGTGCCAGCAGAGGTGGGCCCTTATCTCGATCACCCCTCCACTTT; CDR3 protein: CASRGGPLSRSPLHF; clone size: few; J gene: TRBJ1-6; D gene: NA; V gene: TRBV6-5
CDR3 DNA: TGTGCCAGCAGCCAAGATAAGGACAGGGATACGCAGTATTTT; CDR3 protein: CASSQDKDRDTQYF; clone size: NA; J gene: TRBJ2-3; D gene: TRBD1; V gene: TRBV4-2
CDR3 DNA: TGTGCCAGCAGCTTAGCCACCAGGCCTAATTCACCCCTCCACTTT; CDR3 protein: CASSLATRPNSPLHF; clone size: NA; J gene: TRBJ1-6; D gene: NA; V gene: TRBV7-6
CDR3 DNA: TGCGCCAGCAGCTTGGGGGGCGGACAGTTAGCACTCTATGGCTACACCTTC; CDR3 protein: CASSLGGGQLALYGYTF; clone size: NA; J gene: TRBJ1-2; D gene: NA; V gene: TRBV5-1
CDR3 DNA: TGTGCCAGCAGTTTTCAGGGGGTGACAGATACGCAGTATTTT; CDR3 protein: CASSFQGVTDTQYF; clone size: NA; J gene: TRBJ2-3; D gene: TRBD1; V gene: TRBV6-5
CDR3 DNA: TGCGCCAGCAGCTCGGGACTCACGAACACTGAAGCTTTCTTT; CDR3 protein: CASSSGLTNTEAFF; clone size: NA; J gene: TRBJ1-1; D gene: NA; V gene: TRBV5-1
CDR3 DNA: TGTGCCACCAGTGATCGGGGTGGACTAGCCCAAGTCTTC; CDR3 protein: CATSDRGGLAQVF; clone size: NA; J gene: TRBJ2-1; D gene: TRBD2; V gene: TRBV24-1
CDR3 DNA: TGTGCCAGCAGTGAGGACTGGACAGGGTATGATCTATACGAGCAGTACTTC; CDR3 protein: CASSEDWTGYDLYEQYF; clone size: NA; J gene: TRBJ2-7; D gene: TRBD1; V gene: TRBV6-1
CDR3 DNA: TGCGCCAGCAGCGTCCAGGGTATGAACACTGAAGCTTTCTTT; CDR3 protein: CASSVQGMNTEAFF; clone size: NA; J gene: TRBJ1-1; D gene: NA; V gene: TRBV5-1
CDR3 DNA: TGTGCCAGCAGCTTAGCAGTAGCGGGCCCCAATGAGCAGTTCTTC; CDR3 protein: CASSLAVAGPNEQFF; clone size: NA; J gene: TRBJ2-1; D gene: TRBD2; V gene: TRBV7-9
CDR3 DNA: TGTGCTAGTGGCGAACAGGGGGTGGGTCAAGAGACCCAGTACTTC; CDR3 protein: CASGEQGVGQETQYF; clone size: NA; J gene: TRBJ2-5; D gene: TRBD1; V gene: TRBV12-5
CDR3 DNA: TGTGCCAGCACCCCCGGCGGGGCCACCTACGAGCAGTACTTC; CDR3 protein: CASTPGGATYEQYF; clone size: NA; J gene: TRBJ2-7; D gene: NA; V gene: TRBV7-2
CDR3 DNA: TGTGCCAGCAGCGCTTTCGCCGGGACAGGGGATTCACCCCTCCACTTT; CDR3 protein: CASSAFAGTGDSPLHF; clone size: once; J gene: TRBJ1-6; D gene: TRBD1; V gene: TRBV9
CDR3 DNA: TGTGCCAGCAGCCCGCGCGGACAGGGCTACAATGAGCAGTTCTTC; CDR3 protein: CASSPRGQGYNEQFF; clone size: once; J gene: TRBJ2-1; D gene: TRBD1; V gene: TRBV11-3
CDR3 DNA: TGTGCCAGCAGCTTAGACAGAGATAATTCACCCCTCCACTTT; CDR3 protein: CASSLDRDNSPLHF; clone size: NA; J gene: TRBJ1-6; D gene: NA; V gene: TRBV7-7
CDR3 DNA: TGTGCCATCAGTGGTTCCCCGGGAGGGCCTATCAATGAGCAGTTCTTC; CDR3 protein: CAISGSPGGPINEQFF; clone size: NA; J gene: TRBJ2-1; D gene: TRBD2; V gene: TRBV10-3
CDR3 DNA: TGTGCCAGCAGGACAACAGCTGAAGGGACCCAGTACTTC; CDR3 protein: CASRTTAEGTQYF; clone size: NA; J gene: TRBJ2-5; D gene: NA; V gene: TRBV27
CDR3 DNA: TGTGCCACCAGCAGAGAAACAGGCCCCAGCTACACCTTC; CDR3 protein: CATSRETGPSYTF; clone size: NA; J gene: TRBJ1-2; D gene: NA; V gene: TRBV15
CDR3 DNA: TGTGCCAGCAGGCGGGACGGACCGAACACTGAAGCTTTCTTT; CDR3 protein: CASRRDGPNTEAFF; clone size: NA; J gene: TRBJ1-1; D gene: NA; V gene: TRBV6-5
CDR3 DNA: TGTGCCAGCAGCTCGGGACAAAGAAGCGAGCAGTACTTC; CDR3 protein: CASSSGQRSEQYF; clone size: NA; J gene: TRBJ2-7; D gene: NA; V gene: TRBV5-8
CDR3 DNA: TGTGCCAGCTCGGCGGGACAGGGGGTTTACGAGCAGTACTTC; CDR3 protein: CASSAGQGVYEQYF; clone size: NA; J gene: TRBJ2-7; D gene: TRBD1; V gene: TRBV28
CDR3 DNA: TGTGCCAGCAGTTTTCTTTTTACTAGCGGGAGGGCGAGCTCCTACGAGCAGTACTTC; CDR3 protein: CASSFLFTSGRASSYEQYF; clone size: NA; J gene: TRBJ2-7; D gene: TRBD2; V gene: TRBV28
CDR3 DNA: TGTGCCAGCAGCCAAAGGACAGGACCCTATGGCTACACCTTC; CDR3 protein: CASSQRTGPYGYTF; clone size: NA; J gene: TRBJ1-2; D gene: TRBD1; V gene: TRBV6-5
CDR3 DNA: TGTGCCAGCAGCTTGACCCTGGACTCGCGAGAGACCCAGTACTTC; CDR3 protein: CASSLTLDSRETQYF; clone size: NA; J gene: TRBJ2-5; D gene: NA; V gene: TRBV5-4
CDR3 DNA: TGTGCCAGTAGTACCATAAAAGCGGGACAGGGGTGGGGGATGAACACTGAAGCTTTCTTT; CDR3 protein: CASSTIKAGQGWGMNTEAFF; clone size: NA; J gene: TRBJ1-1; D gene: TRBD1; V gene: TRBV19
CDR3 DNA: TGCGCCAGCAGCCTCGGGACAGGGGGCGATAAAAACATTCAGTACTTC; CDR3 protein: CASSLGTGGDKNIQYF; clone size: few; J gene: TRBJ2-4; D gene: TRBD1; V gene: TRBV5-1